This TCR beta chain was obtained from a study of blood T cell repertoires in COVID-19. Assay used: immunoSEQ multiplex PCR; TCRdb lists only in-frame clones, some missing. The profile shows about 150,000 clones, 80% to 90% of them singletons. V was cut by 0 bases and J by 4 bases, with 15 bases left in between. Germline lookup yields CDR1 SGHVS and CDR2 FQNEAQ. CDR3 length: 16 amino acids. The sequence was collected from a woman between 55 and 75 years old with COVID-19, enrolled during active disease. Material: peripheral blood. The chain links TRBV7-8 to TRBJ1-1, with a possible D match to TRBD1 (6 bases). The chain's CDR3 is CASSLAQGMVSTEAFF. DNA of the CDR3: TGTGCCAGCAGCTTAGCGCAGGGGATGGTGAGCACTGAAGCTTTCTTT.